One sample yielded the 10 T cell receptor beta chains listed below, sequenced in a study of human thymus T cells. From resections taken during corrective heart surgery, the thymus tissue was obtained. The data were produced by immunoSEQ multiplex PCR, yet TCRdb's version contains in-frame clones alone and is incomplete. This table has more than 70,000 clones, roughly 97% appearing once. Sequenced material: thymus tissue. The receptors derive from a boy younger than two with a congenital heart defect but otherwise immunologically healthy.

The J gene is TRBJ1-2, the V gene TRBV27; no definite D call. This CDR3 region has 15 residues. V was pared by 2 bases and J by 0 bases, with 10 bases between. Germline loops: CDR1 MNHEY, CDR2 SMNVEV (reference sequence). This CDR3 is CASSLLSDTNYGYTF. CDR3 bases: TGTGCCAGCAGTTTACTGTCTGATACTAACTATGGCTACACCTTC.

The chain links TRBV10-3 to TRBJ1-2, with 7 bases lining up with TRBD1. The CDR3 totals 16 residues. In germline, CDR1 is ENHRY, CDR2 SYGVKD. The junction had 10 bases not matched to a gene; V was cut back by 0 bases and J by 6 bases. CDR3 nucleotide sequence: TGTGCCATCAGTGAGTCGATGTCCTGGACAGGTGATGGCTACACCTTC. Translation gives CAISESMSWTGDGYTF.

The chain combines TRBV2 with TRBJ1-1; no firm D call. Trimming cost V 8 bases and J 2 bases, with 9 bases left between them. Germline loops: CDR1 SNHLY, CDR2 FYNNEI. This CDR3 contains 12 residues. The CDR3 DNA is TGTGCCAGCCGATCGTCCAACACTGAAGCTTTCTTT. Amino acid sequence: CASRSSNTEAFF.

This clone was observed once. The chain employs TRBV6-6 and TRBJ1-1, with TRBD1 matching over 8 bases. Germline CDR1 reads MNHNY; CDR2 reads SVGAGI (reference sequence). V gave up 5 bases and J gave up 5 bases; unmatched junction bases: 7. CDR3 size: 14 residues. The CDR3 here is CASSPLRGRTEAFF. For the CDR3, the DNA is TGTGCCAGCAGTCCACTCAGGGGGCGAACTGAAGCTTTCTTT.

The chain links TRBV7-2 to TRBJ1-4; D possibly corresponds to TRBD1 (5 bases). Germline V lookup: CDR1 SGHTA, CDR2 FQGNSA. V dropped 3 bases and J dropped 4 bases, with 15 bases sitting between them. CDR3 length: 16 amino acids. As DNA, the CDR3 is TGTGCCAGCAGCTTGGAAGGGTCAGGGAATAATGAAAAACTGTTTTTT. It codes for CASSLEGSGNNEKLFF.

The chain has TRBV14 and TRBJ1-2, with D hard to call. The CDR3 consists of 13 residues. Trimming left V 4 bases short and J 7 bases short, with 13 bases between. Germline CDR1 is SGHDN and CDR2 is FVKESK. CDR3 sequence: CASSPPDESGYTF. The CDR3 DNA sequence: TGTGCCAGCAGCCCACCCGATGAGAGTGGCTACACCTTC.

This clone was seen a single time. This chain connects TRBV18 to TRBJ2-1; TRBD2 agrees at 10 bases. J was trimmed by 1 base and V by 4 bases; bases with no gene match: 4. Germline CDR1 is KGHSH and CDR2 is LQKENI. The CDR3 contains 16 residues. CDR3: CASSLGTSASYNEQFF. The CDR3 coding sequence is TGTGCCAGCTCACTTGGGACTAGCGCTTCCTACAATGAGCAGTTCTTC.

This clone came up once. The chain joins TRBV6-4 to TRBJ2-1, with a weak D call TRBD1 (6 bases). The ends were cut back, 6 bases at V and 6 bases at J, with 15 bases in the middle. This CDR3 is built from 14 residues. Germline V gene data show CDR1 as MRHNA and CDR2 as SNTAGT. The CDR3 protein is CASRKYRDGNEQFF. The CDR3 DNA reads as TGTGCCAGCAGAAAGTACAGGGACGGCAATGAGCAGTTCTTC.

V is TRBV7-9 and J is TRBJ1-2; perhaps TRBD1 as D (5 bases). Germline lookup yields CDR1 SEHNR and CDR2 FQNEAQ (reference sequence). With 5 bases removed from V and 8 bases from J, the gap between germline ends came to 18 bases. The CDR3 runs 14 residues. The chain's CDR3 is CASSLQGLRGGYTF. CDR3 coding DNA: TGTGCCAGCAGCCTCCAGGGTCTCCGAGGAGGCTACACCTTC.

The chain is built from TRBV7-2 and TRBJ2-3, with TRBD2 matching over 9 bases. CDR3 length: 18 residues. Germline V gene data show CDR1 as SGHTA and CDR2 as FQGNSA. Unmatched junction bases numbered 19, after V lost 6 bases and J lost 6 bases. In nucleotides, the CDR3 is TGTGCCAGCAGTTACCCGTTACGCGGGGGGGGCCCGAAGGATACGCAGTATTTT. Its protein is CASSYPLRGGGPKDTQYF.